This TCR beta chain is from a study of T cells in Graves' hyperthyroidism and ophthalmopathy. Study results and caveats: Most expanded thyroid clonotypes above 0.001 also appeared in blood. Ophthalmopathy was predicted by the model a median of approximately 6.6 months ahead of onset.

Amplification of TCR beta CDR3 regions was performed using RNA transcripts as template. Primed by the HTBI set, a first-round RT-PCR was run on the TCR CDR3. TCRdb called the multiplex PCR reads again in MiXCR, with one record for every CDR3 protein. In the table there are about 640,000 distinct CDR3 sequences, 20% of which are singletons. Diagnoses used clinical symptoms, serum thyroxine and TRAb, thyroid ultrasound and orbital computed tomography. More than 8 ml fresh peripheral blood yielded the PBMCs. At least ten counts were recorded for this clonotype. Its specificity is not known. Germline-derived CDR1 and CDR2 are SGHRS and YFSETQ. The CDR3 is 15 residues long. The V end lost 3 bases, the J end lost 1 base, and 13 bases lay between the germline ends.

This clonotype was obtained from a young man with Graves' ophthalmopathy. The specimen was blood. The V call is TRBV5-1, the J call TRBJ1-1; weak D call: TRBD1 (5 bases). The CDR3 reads CASSSTTQGNTEAFF. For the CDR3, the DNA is TGCGCCAGCAGCTCAACCACGCAGGGGAACACTGAAGCTTTCTTT.